These T cell receptor beta chains were read from a single sample in a study of blood T cell repertoires in COVID-19. Some clones are missing from TCRdb's copy, which holds only in-frame ones; the method was immunoSEQ multiplex PCR. Among 380,000 or so clones listed, approximately 86% were seen once. The sequenced sample was peripheral blood. The receptors were gathered from a woman aged 60-75 years with COVID-19, enrolled during active disease. Each CDR3 is given with its conserved first and last residue. Each record gives: J gene, D gene, V gene, clone size, CDR3 DNA, CDR3 protein. The D gene is left open where the match is weak. Only part of the rows carry a size: once, few, many, or a class if the clone is expanded.

TRBJ2-7,NA,TRBV6-2/TRBV6-3,NA,TGTGCCAGCAGTTACGAACAGGCACACGAGCAGTACTTC,CASSYEQAHEQYF
TRBJ2-5,TRBD2,TRBV13,NA,TGTGCCAGCAGCGCCCGGGGGGGCAGAGAGACCCAGTACTTC,CASSARGGRETQYF
TRBJ2-7,TRBD2,TRBV6-1,NA,TGTGCCAGCAGTTCTAGCGGGGGGGCTAGCGAGCAGTACTTC,CASSSSGGASEQYF
TRBJ1-1,NA,TRBV7-9,NA,TGTGCCAGCAGCTACGGGGGGGTTACTGAAGCTTTCTTT,CASSYGGVTEAFF
TRBJ2-1,TRBD1,TRBV9,NA,TGTGCCAGCAGCGCGGGGTGGACAGGGTATAACAATGAGCAGTTCTTC,CASSAGWTGYNNEQFF
TRBJ2-3,TRBD2,TRBV5-1,NA,TGCGCCAGCAGCCCGGGACTAGCGGGGGTTAGCACAGATACGCAGTATTTT,CASSPGLAGVSTDTQYF
TRBJ2-7,NA,TRBV18,NA,TGTGCCAGCTCACCCCGACAGGAACGCTACGAGCAGTACTTC,CASSPRQERYEQYF
TRBJ2-1,TRBD1,TRBV15,NA,TGTGCCACCAGCAGAGGGACAGGGAACTACAATGAGCAGTTCTTC,CATSRGTGNYNEQFF
TRBJ2-3,NA,TRBV6-4,NA,TGTGCCAGCAGTGACGGTGCAGGGGTTATAGATACGCAGTATTTT,CASSDGAGVIDTQYF
TRBJ1-4,TRBD1,TRBV5-1,NA,TGCGCCAGCAGCCGGGACAGAGCTAATGAAAAACTGTTTTTT,CASSRDRANEKLFF
TRBJ2-7,TRBD2,TRBV5-5,NA,TGTGCCAGCAGCTCCTCCCTACTAGCGGGGGTCTACGAGCAGTACTTC,CASSSSLLAGVYEQYF
TRBJ2-7,TRBD1,TRBV27,NA,TGTGCCAGCAGTTCCGACAGGGGCCACTACGAGCAGTACTTC,CASSSDRGHYEQYF
TRBJ2-5,NA,TRBV2,NA,TGTGCCACCCAACCCCCAGGAGGGCAAGAGACCCAGTACTTC,CATQPPGGQETQYF
TRBJ2-3,TRBD2,TRBV7-6,NA,TGTGCCAGCAGCTTTCTTGGCGCCAGCGGGGGAATTGGCGCGCAGTATTTT,CASSFLGASGGIGAQYF
TRBJ1-3,NA,TRBV10-2,NA,TGCGCCAGCAGTGAGTCCCGGGACAAATTATATTTT,CASSESRDKLYF
TRBJ2-2,TRBD2,TRBV6-6,NA,TGTGCCAGCAGTCCCCTAGCGGGGGGGAGGAACGGGGAGCTGTTTTTT,CASSPLAGGRNGELFF
TRBJ1-2,NA,TRBV7-9,few,TGTGCCGGACAAGATGATGGCTACACCTTC,CAGQDDGYTF
TRBJ2-7,NA,TRBV4-2,few,TGTGCCAGCAGCCAGCAGGGGTCATCCTACGAGCAGTACTTC,CASSQQGSSYEQYF
TRBJ1-2,NA,TRBV5-6,NA,TGTGCCAGCAGCTTGACCAGGGTAGGGGCAATCTATGGCTACACCTTC,CASSLTRVGAIYGYTF
TRBJ2-5,TRBD2,TRBV6-5,few,TGTGCCAGTTTGTTTAGCGGGGGGGAGACCCAGTACTTC,CASLFSGGETQYF
TRBJ1-1,NA,TRBV21-1,NA,TGTGCCAGCAGCGGTCGAAGTGCTAGGGGGCTGGCGACTGAAGCTTTCTTT,CASSGRSARGLATEAFF
TRBJ1-6,NA,TRBV6-6,few,TGTGCCAGCAGTTACGTTGTGGCAGGCAAGAATTCACCCCTCCACTTT,CASSYVVAGKNSPLHF
TRBJ1-6,NA,TRBV6-2/TRBV6-3,NA,TGTGCCAGCAGTTGGTCGGGGGTATCTTCACCCCTCCACTTT,CASSWSGVSSPLHF
TRBJ1-2,NA,TRBV10-3,NA,TGTGCCATCACGGCAGGTGGGGGCGACGGCTATGGCTACACCTTC,CAITAGGGDGYGYTF
TRBJ1-2,NA,TRBV18,NA,TGTGCCAGCTCACCTCGCGAGGATGGCTACACCTTC,CASSPREDGYTF
TRBJ1-2,TRBD1,TRBV19,NA,TGTGCCAGTAGCTCGGGACAGGCGGACGGGTACGGCTACACCTTC,CASSSGQADGYGYTF
TRBJ1-5,TRBD1,TRBV18,NA,TGTGCCAGCTCACCTGATAGACAGGGGGCATGGCCCCAGCATTTT,CASSPDRQGAWPQHF
TRBJ1-1,TRBD1,TRBV9,NA,TGTGCCAGCAGCGTAGTAACAGGGGGCTTGGCCACTGAAGCTTTCTTT,CASSVVTGGLATEAFF
TRBJ2-7,NA,TRBV14,NA,TGTGCCAGCGATTTGCAGGACTACTACGAGCAGTACTTC,CASDLQDYYEQYF
TRBJ2-5,TRBD2,TRBV10-2,once,TGCGCCACCCATCGGCCGGGGGGTAAAGAGACCCAGTACTTC,CATHRPGGKETQYF
TRBJ1-2,NA,TRBV12-3/TRBV12-4,few,TGTGCCAGCAGTTTTCAGGACTATGGCTACACCTTC,CASSFQDYGYTF
TRBJ2-7,NA,TRBV10-2,NA,TGCGCCAGCAGGGGTGGGGGGGCCGAGCAGTACTTC,CASRGGGAEQYF
TRBJ2-5,TRBD2,TRBV6-5,NA,TGTGCCAGCATCACACCGGGAGGTACAGAGACCCAGTACTTC,CASITPGGTETQYF
TRBJ2-1,TRBD2,TRBV7-8,NA,TGTGCCAGCAGCCTCCCCCCCGGGACTACCAATGAGCAGTTCTTC,CASSLPPGTTNEQFF
TRBJ2-7,NA,TRBV2,NA,TGTGCCAGCGTCCGGGACAATTCCTACGAGCAGTACTTC,CASVRDNSYEQYF
TRBJ2-2,NA,TRBV7-3,NA,TGTGCCAGCAGCTCCCAGGGGCCCAACACCGGGGAGCTGTTTTTT,CASSSQGPNTGELFF
TRBJ2-7,NA,TRBV25-1,once,TGTGCCAGCAGTGAAATGCGGGGCAGTCCGGATCCCTACGAGCAGTACTTC,CASSEMRGSPDPYEQYF
TRBJ1-1,TRBD1,TRBV18,NA,TGTGCCAGCTCACAAGGACAGGGCGAAGCTTTCTTT,CASSQGQGEAFF
TRBJ1-2,NA,TRBV25-1,NA,TGTGCCAGCAGTTCCGCGTCTCGCGGCTACACCTTC,CASSSASRGYTF
TRBJ2-2,NA,TRBV2,NA,TGTGCCAGCAGCGAAAAAGCAGGGTCTGGTACCGGGGAGCTGTTTTTT,CASSEKAGSGTGELFF